This T cell receptor (beta chain) comes out of a study of T cells in Graves' hyperthyroidism and ophthalmopathy. Study findings and constraints: The model foresaw ophthalmopathy a median around seven months prior to onset.

A word on this clonotype: Antigen: not known.

Subjects aged 18 to 65 presented with newly diagnosed hyperthyroidism of less than 2 months' duration. Each diagnosis was grounded in clinical symptoms, serum thyroxine and TRAb, thyroid ultrasound, and orbital computed tomography. Researchers amplified the TCR beta CDR3 regions from RNA transcripts. During a first-round RT-PCR of the TCR CDR3, the HTBI primer set was used. Using its own MiXCR run on the multiplex PCR reads, TCRdb lists one record per CDR3 protein. Of 480,000 or so distinct CDR3 sequences listed, approximately 15% are singletons. The CDR3 is 15 amino acids. Trimming removed 3 bases at V and 3 bases at J, with 12 bases between. CDR1 SEHNR and CDR2 FQNEAQ come from the germline V gene (reference sequence).

The sequenced sample consisted of blood. This sequence was found in a woman aged 18 to 35 with Graves' hyperthyroidism. The rearrangement joins TRBV7-9 to TRBJ1-5; TRBD1 might be the D (6 bases). The CDR3 nucleotides read TGTGCCAGCAGCTTGGGACAACAATTCAATCAGCCCCAGCATTTT. Translated, it gives CASSLGQQFNQPQHF. The complete variable domain, with remaining parts taken from reference TRBV7-9 and TRBJ1-5, reads DTGVSQNPRHKITKRGQNVTFRCDPISEHNRLYWYRQTLGQGPEFLTYFQNEAQLEKSRLLSDRFSAERPKGSFSTLEIQRTEQGDSAMYLCASSLGQQFNQPQHFGDGTRLSIL.